Listed below are T cell receptor beta chains from one sample, sequenced in a study of shared clonotypes between healthy human individuals. TCRdb's copy holds only in-frame clones and misses some; the assay was immunoSEQ multiplex PCR. The sample holds 490,000 or so clones; around 79% are singletons and the top ten take 12%. The sample consisted of PBMCs. These receptors were taken from a woman aged 40 to 50 in good health. Some clones in this sample may be carry-over from other donors' samples. The CDR3 runs from the conserved cysteine through the conserved F or W. The D gene is left open where the match is weak. Rows may omit the clone size; those that give it use once, few, many or a size class.

clone_size	j_call	d_call	v_call	cdr3_aa	cdr3_nt
-	TRBJ1-2	TRBD1	TRBV10-1	CASSESGTGSCCGYTF	TGCGCCAGCAGTGAGTCAGGGACAGGGAGTTGTTGTGGCTACACCTTC
-	TRBJ1-2	-	TRBV28	CASSLSGDFGGYGYTF	TGTGCCAGCAGTTTGAGCGGGGACTTCGGGGGCTATGGCTACACCTTC
-	TRBJ2-5	-	TRBV2	CASSYPTLPETQYF	TGTGCCAGCAGTTACCCGACTCTACCGGAGACCCAGTACTTC
-	TRBJ1-2	-	TRBV28	CASRGSRRGLNYGYTF	TGTGCCAGCAGGGGATCGCGCAGGGGACTAAACTATGGCTACACCTTC
many	TRBJ1-2	TRBD1	TRBV6-5	CASRLGQGNYGYTF	TGTGCCAGCCGACTGGGACAGGGGAACTATGGCTACACCTTC
-	TRBJ2-7	TRBD1	TRBV15	CATRQGVFYEQYF	TGTGCCACCCGACAGGGAGTTTTCTACGAGCAGTACTTC
-	TRBJ2-5	-	TRBV2	CASSEAEQETQYF	TGTGCCAGCAGTGAAGCCGAGCAAGAGACCCAGTACTTC
-	TRBJ2-5	-	TRBV18	CASSPDRETQYF	TGTGCCAGCTCACCTGACCGAGAGACCCAGTACTTC
-	TRBJ2-5	-	TRBV29-1	CSVSQETQYF	TGCAGCGTTAGCCAAGAGACCCAGTACTTC
-	TRBJ2-7	-	TRBV28	CASSSPGHSYEQYF	TGTGCCAGCAGTTCCCCGGGACACTCCTACGAGCAGTACTTC
-	TRBJ2-7	TRBD2	TRBV4-2	CASSQSLAETSYEQYF	TGTGCCAGCAGCCAAAGTCTAGCGGAGACCTCCTACGAGCAGTACTTC
-	TRBJ2-7	-	TRBV6-4	CASSSDNWGEQYF	TGTGCCAGCAGTTCGGACAACTGGGGCGAGCAGTACTTC
-	TRBJ2-5	-	TRBV2	CATLGGGETQYF	TGTGCCACCCTCGGGGGTGGAGAGACCCAGTACTTC
-	TRBJ1-1	-	TRBV2	CATTVGVNTEAFF	TGTGCCACCACGGTAGGGGTGAACACTGAAGCTTTCTTT
once	TRBJ2-7	TRBD2	TRBV10-1	CASSMDISGGLAGVNEQYF	TGCGCCAGCAGTATGGATATATCCGGAGGACTAGCGGGAGTGAACGAGCAGTACTTC
once	TRBJ2-7	TRBD2	TRBV29-1	CSVLAGVGDYEQYF	TGCAGCGTTTTAGCGGGAGTAGGGGACTACGAGCAGTACTTC
once	TRBJ2-7	-	TRBV5-1	CASSLAATAYEQYF	TGCGCCAGCAGCTTGGCGGCCACAGCTTACGAGCAGTACTTC
-	TRBJ2-7	-	TRBV5-8	CASSLGTAHLYEQYF	TGTGCCAGCAGCTTGGGTACAGCCCATCTCTACGAGCAGTACTTC
-	TRBJ2-7	-	TRBV11-2	CASSPLAHLYEQYF	TGTGCCAGCAGCCCCTTAGCACATCTCTACGAGCAGTACTTC
-	TRBJ2-7	-	TRBV2	CASISTRDEQYF	TGTGCCAGCATCTCGACTAGGGACGAGCAGTACTTC
-	TRBJ2-3	TRBD2	TRBV5-1	CASSPGLDADTQYF	TGCGCCAGCAGCCCGGGACTAGACGCAGATACGCAGTATTTT
-	TRBJ2-5	TRBD2	TRBV7-2	CASSWVRGTRASLEETQYF	TGTGCCAGCAGCTGGGTGAGAGGGACTAGGGCCTCTCTTGAAGAGACCCAGTACTTC
-	TRBJ2-1	TRBD2	TRBV19	CASSIGLAGLVDEQFF	TGTGCCAGTAGTATAGGACTAGCGGGTTTGGTCGATGAGCAGTTCTTC
once	TRBJ2-1	TRBD2	TRBV5-1	CASSQSGGDYNEQFF	TGCGCCAGCAGCCAGTCCGGGGGGGACTACAATGAGCAGTTCTTC
-	TRBJ2-5	TRBD2	TRBV2	CASSEVAGGAETQYF	TGTGCCAGCAGTGAAGTTGCGGGAGGGGCGGAGACCCAGTACTTC
-	TRBJ1-2	-	TRBV10-3	CAISESEGQSYGYTF	TGTGCCATCAGTGAGTCGGAGGGGCAGTCCTATGGCTACACCTTC
-	TRBJ2-4	TRBD1	TRBV6-5	CASRGTGKNIQYF	TGTGCCAGCAGGGGGACAGGGAAAAACATTCAGTACTTC
-	TRBJ2-1	TRBD2	TRBV5-8	CASSFRLAGGNEQFF	TGTGCCAGCAGCTTCAGACTAGCGGGAGGGAATGAGCAGTTCTTC
-	TRBJ2-7	-	TRBV5-5	CASSLAGAAYSYEQYF	TGTGCCAGCAGCTTGGCCGGGGCGGCGTACTCCTACGAGCAGTACTTC
-	TRBJ2-7	-	TRBV5-4	CASSLGDGEQYF	TGTGCCAGCAGCTTAGGCGATGGCGAGCAGTACTTC
-	TRBJ2-1	TRBD1	TRBV7-8	CASSLSRDRYNEQFF	TGTGCCAGCAGCTTATCTCGGGACAGGTACAATGAGCAGTTCTTC
-	TRBJ2-3	-	TRBV5-4	CASSRGFWRGSTDTQYF	TGTGCCAGCAGCCGAGGGTTTTGGAGGGGTTCTACGGATACGCAGTATTTT
-	TRBJ2-3	TRBD2	TRBV7-3	CASSPQPLGLAGKSDTQYF	TGTGCCAGCAGCCCGCAACCTTTAGGACTAGCGGGAAAATCGGATACGCAGTATTTT
-	TRBJ2-3	-	TRBV10-3	CAAGYAATSTDTQYF	TGTGCCGCGGGCTATGCCGCAACTAGCACAGATACGCAGTATTTT
-	TRBJ1-1	-	TRBV5-1	CASSLWSLRSMNTEAFF	TGCGCCAGCAGCTTGTGGTCTCTCCGGAGTATGAACACTGAAGCTTTCTTT
-	TRBJ2-4	TRBD1	TRBV18	CASSPFPGQGTYIQYF	TGTGCCAGCTCACCCTTCCCGGGACAGGGAACGTACATTCAGTACTTC
-	TRBJ1-1	TRBD1	TRBV25-1	CARMPIQDREDAEAFF	TGTGCCAGGATGCCAATTCAGGACAGGGAGGACGCTGAAGCTTTCTTT
few	TRBJ2-1	TRBD2	TRBV4-3	CASSQPGGTSGSNEQFF	TGCGCCAGCAGCCAGCCCGGGGGGACTAGCGGGAGTAATGAGCAGTTCTTC
-	TRBJ1-1	-	TRBV10-1	CASSVICRKGENTEAFF	TGCGCCAGCAGTGTAATCTGTCGAAAGGGGGAGAACACTGAAGCTTTCTTT
-	TRBJ1-5	TRBD1	TRBV25-1	CASIRPPGGGNQPQHF	TGTGCCAGCATACGACCTCCAGGGGGTGGCAATCAGCCCCAGCATTTT
few	TRBJ2-1	-	TRBV2	CASTRDNEQFF	TGTGCCAGCACGAGGGACAATGAGCAGTTCTTC
-	TRBJ1-3	-	TRBV5-6	CASSVTSRYRNTIYF	TGTGCCAGCAGCGTAACTTCAAGGTATAGAAACACCATATATTTT
-	TRBJ2-1	TRBD2	TRBV9	CASSVGLAGDPNEQFF	TGTGCCAGCAGCGTGGGATTAGCGGGAGATCCAAATGAGCAGTTCTTC
-	TRBJ2-7	-	TRBV30	CAWSGNYEQYF	TGTGCCTGGAGTGGCAACTACGAGCAGTACTTC
-	TRBJ1-2	TRBD1	TRBV28	CASIPTGGSRYTF	TGTGCCAGCATACCTACAGGGGGGTCGCGCTACACCTTC
-	TRBJ2-5	-	TRBV2	CASSPSWGVGETQYF	TGTGCCAGCAGTCCTTCTTGGGGAGTGGGTGAGACCCAGTACTTC
once	TRBJ2-1	TRBD2	TRBV5-4	CASSFPPGRGGHNEQFF	TGTGCCAGCAGCTTCCCCCCGGGGAGGGGAGGACACAATGAGCAGTTCTTC
few	TRBJ1-2	-	TRBV30	CAWRSLGYGYTF	TGTGCCTGGAGATCGCTTGGATATGGCTACACCTTC
-	TRBJ2-2	TRBD1	TRBV19	CASSRGQGAWTGELFF	TGTGCCAGTAGCAGGGGACAGGGGGCATGGACCGGGGAGCTGTTTTTT
-	TRBJ2-1	-	TRBV6-5	CASSYREDLGDEQFF	TGTGCCAGCAGTTACCGAGAAGACCTAGGGGATGAGCAGTTCTTC